The T cell receptor (beta chain) described here comes from a study of cytomegalovirus exposure and HLA in healthy donors. The primer mix had 60 Vbeta and 13 Jbeta primers. The method was immunoSEQ multiplex PCR; TCRdb's version includes in-frame clones alone and lacks a portion of them. The table lists about 160,000 clones, around three quarters of them singletons. Germline lookup yields CDR1 LNHDA and CDR2 SQIVND (reference sequence). Trimming removed 8 bases from V and 5 bases from J; junction bases left unmatched: 10. The CDR3 totals 14 residues. The clonotype comes from a man aged 35 to 55 in good health and CMV-seropositive. The sample taken for sequencing was PBMCs. The chain recombines TRBV19 with TRBJ2-5; 8 positions match TRBD2. The CDR3 loop reads CASAFSGAGETQYF. CDR3 coding DNA: TGTGCCAGTGCCTTTAGCGGGGCCGGCGAGACCCAGTACTTC.